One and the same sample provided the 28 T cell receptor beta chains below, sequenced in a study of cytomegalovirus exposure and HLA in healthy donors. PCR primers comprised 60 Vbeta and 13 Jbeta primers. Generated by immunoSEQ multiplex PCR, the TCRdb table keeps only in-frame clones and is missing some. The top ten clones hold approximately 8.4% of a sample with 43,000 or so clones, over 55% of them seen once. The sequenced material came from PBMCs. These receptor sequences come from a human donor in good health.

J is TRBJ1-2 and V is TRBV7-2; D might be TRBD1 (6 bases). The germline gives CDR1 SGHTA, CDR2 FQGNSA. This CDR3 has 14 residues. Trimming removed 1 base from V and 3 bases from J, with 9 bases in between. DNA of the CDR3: TGTGCCAGCAGCTTAGGACAGGCCTACTATGGCTACACCTTC. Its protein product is CASSLGQAYYGYTF. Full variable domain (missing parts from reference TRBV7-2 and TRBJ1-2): GAGVSQSPSNKVTEKGKDVELRCDPISGHTALYWYRQSLGQGLEFLIYFQGNSAPDKSGLPSDRFSAERTGGSVSTLTIQRTQQEDSAVYLCASSLGQAYYGYTFGSGTRLTVV.

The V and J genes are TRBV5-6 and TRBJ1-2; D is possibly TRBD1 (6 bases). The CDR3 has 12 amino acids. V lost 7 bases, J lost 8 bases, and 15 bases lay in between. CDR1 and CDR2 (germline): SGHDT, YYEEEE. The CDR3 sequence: CASVQGKGGYTF. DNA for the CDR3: TGTGCCAGCGTACAGGGTAAAGGAGGCTACACCTTC. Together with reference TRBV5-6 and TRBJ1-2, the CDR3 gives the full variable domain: DAGVTQSPTHLIKTRGQQVTLRCSPKSGHDTVSWYQQALGQGPQFIFQYYEEEERQRGNFPDRFSGHQFPNYSSELNVNALLLGDSALYLCASVQGKGGYTFGSGTRLTVV.

CDR3 region: CASSVTGYGYTF. Here the CDR3 DNA reads TGCGCCAGCAGCGTGACAGGCTATGGCTACACCTTC. The chain employs TRBV5-1 and TRBJ1-2; a possible D gene is TRBD1 (6 bases). V shed 4 bases and J shed 4 bases, with 8 bases lying between them. Germline CDR1 and CDR2: SGHRS and YFSETQ. The CDR3 is made up of 12 amino acids.

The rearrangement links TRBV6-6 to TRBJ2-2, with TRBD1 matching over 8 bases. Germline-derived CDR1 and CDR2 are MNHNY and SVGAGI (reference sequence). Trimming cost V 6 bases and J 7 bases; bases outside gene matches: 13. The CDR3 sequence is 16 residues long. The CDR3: CASSRGTGTWNGELFF. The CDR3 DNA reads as TGTGCCAGCAGCCGCGGGACAGGCACATGGAACGGGGAGCTGTTTTTT.

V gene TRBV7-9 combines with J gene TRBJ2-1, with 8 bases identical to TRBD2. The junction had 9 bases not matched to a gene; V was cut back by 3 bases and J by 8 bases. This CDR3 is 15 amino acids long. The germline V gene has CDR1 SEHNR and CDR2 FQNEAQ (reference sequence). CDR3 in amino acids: CASSFGLAGGDEQFF. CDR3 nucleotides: TGTGCCAGCAGCTTTGGCTTGGCGGGAGGAGATGAGCAGTTCTTC.

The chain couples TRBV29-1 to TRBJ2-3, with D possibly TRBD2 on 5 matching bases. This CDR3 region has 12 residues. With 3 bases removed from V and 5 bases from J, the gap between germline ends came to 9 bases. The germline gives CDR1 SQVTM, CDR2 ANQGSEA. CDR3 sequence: CSVDTGRDTQYF. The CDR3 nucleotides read TGCAGCGTTGATACGGGGAGAGATACGCAGTATTTT.

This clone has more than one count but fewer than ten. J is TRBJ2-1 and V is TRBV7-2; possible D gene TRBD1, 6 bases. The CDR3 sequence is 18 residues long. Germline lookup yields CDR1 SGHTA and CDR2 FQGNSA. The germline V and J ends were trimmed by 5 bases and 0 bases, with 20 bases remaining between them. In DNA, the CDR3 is TGTGCCAGCAGCCCTGGCCCCTCAGGGGCAAGCTCCTACAATGAGCAGTTCTTC. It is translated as CASSPGPSGASSYNEQFF. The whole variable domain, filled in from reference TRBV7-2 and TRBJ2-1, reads GAGVSQSPSNKVTEKGKDVELRCDPISGHTALYWYRQSLGQGLEFLIYFQGNSAPDKSGLPSDRFSAERTGGSVSTLTIQRTQQEDSAVYLCASSPGPSGASSYNEQFFGPGTRLTVL.

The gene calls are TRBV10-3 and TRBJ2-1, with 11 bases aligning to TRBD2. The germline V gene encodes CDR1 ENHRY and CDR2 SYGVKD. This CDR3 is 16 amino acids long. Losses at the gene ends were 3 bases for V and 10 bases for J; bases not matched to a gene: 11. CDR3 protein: CAISEGTSGGLGEQFF. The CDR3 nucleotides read TGTGCCATCAGTGAAGGGACTAGCGGCGGCTTGGGGGAGCAGTTCTTC.

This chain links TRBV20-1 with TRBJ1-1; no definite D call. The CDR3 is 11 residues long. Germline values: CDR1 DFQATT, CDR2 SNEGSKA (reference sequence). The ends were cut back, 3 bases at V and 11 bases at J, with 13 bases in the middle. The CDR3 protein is CSASRGEEAFF. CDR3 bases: TGCAGTGCTAGCCGCGGCGAAGAGGCTTTCTTT.

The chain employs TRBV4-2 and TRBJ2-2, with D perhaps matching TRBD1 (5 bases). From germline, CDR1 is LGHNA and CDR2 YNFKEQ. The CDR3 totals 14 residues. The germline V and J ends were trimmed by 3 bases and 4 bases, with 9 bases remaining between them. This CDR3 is CASSQGRLTGELFF. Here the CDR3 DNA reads TGTGCCAGCAGCCAGGGGCGCCTCACCGGGGAGCTGTTTTTT.

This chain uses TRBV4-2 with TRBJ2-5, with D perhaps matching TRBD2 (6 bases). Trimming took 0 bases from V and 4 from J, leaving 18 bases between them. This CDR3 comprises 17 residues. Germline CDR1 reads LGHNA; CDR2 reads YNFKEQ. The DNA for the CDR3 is TGTGCCAGCAGCCAAGATAGGGTAGTGGGGGGTATAGAGACCCAGTACTTC. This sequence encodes CASSQDRVVGGIETQYF.

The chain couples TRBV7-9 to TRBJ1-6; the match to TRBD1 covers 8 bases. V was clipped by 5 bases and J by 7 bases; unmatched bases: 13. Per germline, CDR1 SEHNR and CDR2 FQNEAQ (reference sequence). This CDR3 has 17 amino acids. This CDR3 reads CASSRHTTGAGNSPLHF. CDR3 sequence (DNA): TGTGCCAGCAGCCGACACACGACAGGGGCGGGGAATTCACCCCTCCACTTT.

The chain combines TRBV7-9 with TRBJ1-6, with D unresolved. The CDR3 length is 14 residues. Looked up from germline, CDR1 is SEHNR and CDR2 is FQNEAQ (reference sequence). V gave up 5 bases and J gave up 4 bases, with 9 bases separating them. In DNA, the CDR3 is TGTGCCAGCAGCAAAGACATGTATAATTCACCCCTCCACTTT. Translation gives CASSKDMYNSPLHF. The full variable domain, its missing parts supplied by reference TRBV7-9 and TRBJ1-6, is DTGVSQNPRHKITKRGQNVTFRCDPISEHNRLYWYRQTLGQGPEFLTYFQNEAQLEKSRLLSDRFSAERPKGSFSTLEIQRTEQGDSAMYLCASSKDMYNSPLHFGNGTRLTVT.

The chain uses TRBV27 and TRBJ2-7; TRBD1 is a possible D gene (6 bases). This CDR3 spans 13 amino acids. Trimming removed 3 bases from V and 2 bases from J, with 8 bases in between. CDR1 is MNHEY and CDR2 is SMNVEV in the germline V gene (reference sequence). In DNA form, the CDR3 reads TGTGCCAGCAGTTTGACAGGACCCTACGAGCAGTACTTC. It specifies CASSLTGPYEQYF.

CDR3 protein: CASSLGRANEKLFF. CDR3 nucleotide sequence: TGTGCCAGCAGTTTAGGGAGGGCTAATGAAAAACTGTTTTTT. This chain links TRBV25-1 with TRBJ1-4, with D unclear. The germline V and J ends were trimmed by 5 bases and 3 bases, with 10 bases remaining between them. This CDR3 region has 14 residues. Germline V gene lookup returns CDR1 MGHDK and CDR2 SYGVNS.

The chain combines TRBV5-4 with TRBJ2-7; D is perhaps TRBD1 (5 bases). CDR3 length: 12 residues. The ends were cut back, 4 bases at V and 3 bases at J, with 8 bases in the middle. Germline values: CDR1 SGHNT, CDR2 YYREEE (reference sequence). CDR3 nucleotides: TGTGCCAGCAGCCGTGACAGCTACGAGCAGTACTTC. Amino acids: CASSRDSYEQYF.

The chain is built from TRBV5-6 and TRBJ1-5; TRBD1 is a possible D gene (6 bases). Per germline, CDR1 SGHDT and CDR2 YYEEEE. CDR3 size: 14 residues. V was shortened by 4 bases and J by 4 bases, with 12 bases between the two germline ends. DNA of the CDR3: TGTGCCAGCAGCGGGGGACATGGGAATCAGCCCCAGCATTTT. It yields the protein CASSGGHGNQPQHF.

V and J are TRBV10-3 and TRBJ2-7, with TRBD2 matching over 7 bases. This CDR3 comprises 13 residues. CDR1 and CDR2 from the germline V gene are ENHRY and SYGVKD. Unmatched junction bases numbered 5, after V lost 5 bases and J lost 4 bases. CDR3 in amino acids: CAISPAGGYEQYF. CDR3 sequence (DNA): TGTGCCATCAGTCCCGCCGGGGGGTACGAGCAGTACTTC.

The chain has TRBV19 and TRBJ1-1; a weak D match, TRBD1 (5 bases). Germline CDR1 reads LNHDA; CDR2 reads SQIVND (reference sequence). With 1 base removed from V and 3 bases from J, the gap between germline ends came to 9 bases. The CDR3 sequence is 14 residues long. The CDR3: CASSIGFRDTEAFF. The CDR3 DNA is TGTGCCAGTAGTATAGGGTTCAGGGACACTGAAGCTTTCTTT.

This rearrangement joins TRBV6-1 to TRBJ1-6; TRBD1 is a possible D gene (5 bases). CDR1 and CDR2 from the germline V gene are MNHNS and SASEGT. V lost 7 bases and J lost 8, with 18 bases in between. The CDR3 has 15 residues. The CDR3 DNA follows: TGTGCCAGCAAGGATGTAGCGGAGGGGCATTCACCCCTCCACTTT. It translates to CASKDVAEGHSPLHF.

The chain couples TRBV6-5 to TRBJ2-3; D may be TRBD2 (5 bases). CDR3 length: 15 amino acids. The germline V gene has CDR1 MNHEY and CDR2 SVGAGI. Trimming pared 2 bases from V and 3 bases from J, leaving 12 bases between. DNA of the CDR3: TGTGCCAGCAGTTACCAACCCCGGGAAACAGATACGCAGTATTTT. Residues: CASSYQPRETDTQYF.

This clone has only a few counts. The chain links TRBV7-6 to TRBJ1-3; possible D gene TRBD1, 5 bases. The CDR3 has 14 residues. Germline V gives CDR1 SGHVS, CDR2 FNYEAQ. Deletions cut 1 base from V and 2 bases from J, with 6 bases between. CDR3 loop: CASSLGQPGNTIYF. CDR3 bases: TGTGCCAGCAGCTTAGGACAGCCTGGAAACACCATATATTTT.

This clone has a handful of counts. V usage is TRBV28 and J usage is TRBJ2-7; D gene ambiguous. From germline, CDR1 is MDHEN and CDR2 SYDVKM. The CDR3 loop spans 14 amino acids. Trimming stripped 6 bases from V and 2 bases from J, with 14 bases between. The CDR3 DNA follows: TGTGCCAGCAGCCGCGTAAGTCCCCCCTACGAGCAGTACTTC. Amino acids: CASSRVSPPYEQYF.

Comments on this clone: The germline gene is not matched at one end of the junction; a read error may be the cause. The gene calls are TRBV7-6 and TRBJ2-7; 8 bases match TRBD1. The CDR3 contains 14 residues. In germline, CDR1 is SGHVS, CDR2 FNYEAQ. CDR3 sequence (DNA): TGCGCCAGCAGCACCCAACAGGGGGGCAACGAGCAGTACTTC. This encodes CASSTQQGGNEQYF.

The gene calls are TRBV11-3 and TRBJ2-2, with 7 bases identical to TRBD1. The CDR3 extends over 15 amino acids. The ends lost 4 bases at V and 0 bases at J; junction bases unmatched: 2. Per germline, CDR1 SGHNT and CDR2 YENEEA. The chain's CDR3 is CASSSGTANTGELFF. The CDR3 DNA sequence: TGTGCCAGCAGCTCCGGGACAGCGAACACCGGGGAGCTGTTTTTT.

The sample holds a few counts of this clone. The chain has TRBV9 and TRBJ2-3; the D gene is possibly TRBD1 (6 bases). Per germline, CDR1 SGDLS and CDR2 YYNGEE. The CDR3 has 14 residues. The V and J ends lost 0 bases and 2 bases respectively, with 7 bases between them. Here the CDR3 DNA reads TGTGCCAGCAGCGTAGGGACAGACACAGATACGCAGTATTTT. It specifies CASSVGTDTDTQYF.

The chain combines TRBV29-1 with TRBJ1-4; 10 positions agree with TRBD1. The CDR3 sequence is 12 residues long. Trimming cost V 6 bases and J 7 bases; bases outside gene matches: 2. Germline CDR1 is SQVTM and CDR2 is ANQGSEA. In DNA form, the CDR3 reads TGCAGCGTAGGGGACAGGGGTGAAAAACTGTTTTTT. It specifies CSVGDRGEKLFF.

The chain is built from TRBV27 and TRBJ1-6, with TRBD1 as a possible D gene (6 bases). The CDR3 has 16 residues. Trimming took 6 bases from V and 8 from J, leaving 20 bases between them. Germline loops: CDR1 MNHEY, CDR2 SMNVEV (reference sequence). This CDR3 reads CASSSSGGGQHSPLHF. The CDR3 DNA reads TGTGCCAGCAGCTCATCCGGCGGGGGCCAACATTCACCCCTCCACTTT.